These T cell receptor beta chains were read from a single sample in a study of early stage breast cancer tumors. Method: immunoSEQ multiplex PCR; TCRdb's copy keeps in-frame clones and lacks some. Here the sample spans 27,000 or so clones, 80% to 90% being singletons. Material for sequencing was blood. The receptor set was obtained from a person aged 45 to 59 with breast cancer. CDR3s include the opening cysteine and the closing phenylalanine or tryptophan.

CDR3	V
CASSLVAGVAYEQYF	TRBV5-1
CASSLVRGPSYEQYF	TRBV14
CASSEEGEWGADGYTF	TRBV10-2
CSVDTPGTSYGYTF	TRBV29-1
CAWSRDGSSYNEQFF	TRBV30
CASSLTRLNIQYF	TRBV11-3
CASSMGSPNEQFF	TRBV6-6
CASSWTGENEKLFF	TRBV6-6
CASSEAPGNTEAFF	TRBV6-1
CASSLDRYNGYTF	TRBV14
CASRDLALRTQYF	TRBV27
CASSLWQGDEKLFF	TRBV5-5
CASSLGGVNTEAFF	TRBV5-1
CASSMIMGNTEAFF	TRBV19
CASSPQAYEQYF	TRBV18
CSVAPDERVNTEAFF	TRBV29-1
CASSVEMPNEKLFF	TRBV9
CASSSPPRGSPLHF	TRBV27
CASRLNLNTEAFF	TRBV5-6
CASSEVQGAGELFF	TRBV2
CASSGGTDTQYF	TRBV9
CASSPASTDTQYF	TRBV18
CASSGSVDTEAFF	TRBV5-1
CASRERQGPSGNTIYF	TRBV2
CASSLAGTSANEQFF	TRBV11-2
CASSLTTRGAETQYF	TRBV7-9
CASSSGQKNSPLHF	TRBV11-3
CATIYEQYF	TRBV2
CASSTPLRGVYNEQFF	TRBV19
CASSRAGTAMNTGELFF	TRBV18
CASTTQAAPWEQYF	TRBV6-6
CASSLEDRDHNEQFF	TRBV5-1
CAWSPGLAGGGQYF	TRBV30
CASSQFAGAGELFF	TRBV14
CASSRLQTVTDTQYF	TRBV18
CASSRWDISYEQYF	TRBV19
CASSLFRGDQPQHF	TRBV5-6
CASSQDDAGSFSGNTIYF	TRBV4-1
CSAYRPRYSSAFF	TRBV29-1
CASSPLERGRDSPLHF	TRBV11-2
CASSFRGRETQYF	TRBV28
CASSLVPDRDYEQYF	TRBV7-9
CASSELGARRYGYTF	TRBV6-1
CASSAQTRVDTQYF	TRBV7-8
CASSLGVANYGYTF	TRBV5-5
CASSPTGTSGNTIYF	TRBV18
CASSAYDSGSFYNEQFF	TRBV9
CASSIRDNSGNTIYF	TRBV19
CASSLIPGHSEETQYF	TRBV11-2
CASSPPVKETQYF	TRBV18
CATSRVTNQPQHF	TRBV15
CASSNSGAGEQYF	TRBV14
CASSVAGLPSYNEQFF	TRBV9
CAWSRTGTGGEKLFF	TRBV30
CASSLQGTGYEKLFF	TRBV5-1